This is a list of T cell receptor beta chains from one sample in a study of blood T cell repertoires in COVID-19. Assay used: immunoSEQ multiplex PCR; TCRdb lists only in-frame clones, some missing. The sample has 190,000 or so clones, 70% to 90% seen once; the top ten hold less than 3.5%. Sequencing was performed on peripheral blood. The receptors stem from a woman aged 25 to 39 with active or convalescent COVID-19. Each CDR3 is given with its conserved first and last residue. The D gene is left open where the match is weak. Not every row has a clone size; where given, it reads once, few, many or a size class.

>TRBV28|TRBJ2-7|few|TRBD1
CASSGQGYHEQYF
TGTGCCAGCAGTGGACAGGGGTACCACGAGCAGTACTTC
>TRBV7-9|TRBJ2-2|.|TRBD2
CASSQVPPSGAGELFF
TGTGCCAGCAGCCAAGTCCCTCCTAGCGGGGCCGGGGAGCTGTTTTTT
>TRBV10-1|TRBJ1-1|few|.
CASSAHGGRMNTEAFF
TGCGCCAGCAGTGCCCACGGGGGGCGAATGAACACTGAAGCTTTCTTT
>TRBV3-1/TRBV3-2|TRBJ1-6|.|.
CASSPRGSPLHF
TGTGCCAGCAGCCCCAGGGGTTCACCCCTCCACTTT
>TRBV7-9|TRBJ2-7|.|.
CASSLSGHYEQYF
TGTGCCAGCAGCTTATCAGGACACTACGAGCAGTACTTC
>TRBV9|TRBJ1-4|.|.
CASSDGVGDSLLGEKLFF
TGTGCCAGCTCGGACGGTGTGGGGGACTCGTTGCTTGGGGAAAAACTGTTTTTT
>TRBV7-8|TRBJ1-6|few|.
CASSLGQFYSSYNSPLHF
TGTGCCAGCAGCTTAGGACAGTTCTACAGCTCCTATAATTCACCCCTCCACTTT
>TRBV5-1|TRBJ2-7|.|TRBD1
CASSPGTGGYEQYF
TGCGCCAGCAGCCCTGGGACAGGGGGCTACGAGCAGTACTTC
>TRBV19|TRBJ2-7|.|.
CASSIGTKNYEQYF
TGTGCCAGTAGTATAGGGACAAAGAACTACGAGCAGTACTTC
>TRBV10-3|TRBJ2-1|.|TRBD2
CAISYGTSGSSYNEQFF
TGTGCCATCAGCTACGGGACTAGCGGGAGTTCCTACAATGAGCAGTTCTTC
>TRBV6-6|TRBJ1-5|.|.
CASSYPGPNQPQHF
TGTGCCAGCAGTTACCCAGGGCCCAATCAGCCCCAGCATTTT
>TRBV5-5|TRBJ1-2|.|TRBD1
CASRRQGLSNYGYTF
TGTGCCAGCAGACGACAGGGACTTTCCAACTATGGCTACACCTTC
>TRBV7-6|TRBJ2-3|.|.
CASSPLGGGNADTQYF
TGTGCCAGCAGCCCCCTGGGAGGGGGGAATGCAGATACGCAGTATTTT
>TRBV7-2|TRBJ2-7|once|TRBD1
CASSNPIGGQRSYEQYF
TGTGCCAGCAGCAACCCGATAGGGGGACAGCGTTCCTACGAGCAGTACTTC
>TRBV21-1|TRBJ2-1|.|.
CASSKRGTSGRVVSSDYSYNEQFF
TGTGCCAGCAGCAAAAGGGGGACTAGCGGGAGGGTCGTTTCCTCAGATTACTCCTACAATGAGCAGTTCTTC
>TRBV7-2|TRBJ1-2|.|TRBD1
CASSPKTGSNYGYTF
TGTGCCAGCAGCCCTAAGACAGGGAGTAACTATGGCTACACCTTC
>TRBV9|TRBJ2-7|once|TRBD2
CASSGGTSGRHEQYF
TGTGCCAGCAGCGGGGGGACTAGCGGGAGGCACGAGCAGTACTTC
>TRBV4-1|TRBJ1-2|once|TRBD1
CASSPPDRVIGYTF
TGCGCCAGCAGCCCTCCGGACAGGGTGATTGGCTACACCTTC
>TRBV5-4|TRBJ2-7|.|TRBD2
CASSLAASGSMYEQYF
TGTGCCAGCAGCTTGGCGGCTAGCGGGAGCATGTACGAGCAGTACTTC
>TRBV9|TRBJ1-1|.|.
CASSPNTNGNTEAFF
TGTGCCAGCAGCCCTAATACCAACGGGAACACTGAAGCTTTCTTT
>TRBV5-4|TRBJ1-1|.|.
CASSLGPPEDTEAFF
TGTGCCAGCAGTTTGGGGCCGCCGGAGGACACTGAAGCTTTCTTT
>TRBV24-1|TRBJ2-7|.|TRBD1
CATGQGSSYEQYF
TGTGCCACCGGACAGGGGAGCTCCTACGAGCAGTACTTC
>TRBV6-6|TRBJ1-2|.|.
CASSYFTGDGYTF
TGTGCCAGCAGTTACTTTACAGGAGATGGCTACACCTTC
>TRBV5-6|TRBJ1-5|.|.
CASSLVGAGGNQPQHF
TGTGCCAGCAGCTTGGTGGGGGCCGGCGGCAATCAGCCCCAGCATTTT
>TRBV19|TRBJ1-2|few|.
CASSTSVARVYGYTF
TGTGCCAGTAGTACTTCGGTGGCGAGGGTCTATGGCTACACCTTC
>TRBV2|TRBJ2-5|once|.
CASSLSITGPQETQYF
TGTGCCAGCAGTCTTAGTATTACAGGGCCCCAAGAGACCCAGTACTTC
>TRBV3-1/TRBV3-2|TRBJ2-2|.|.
CASSHLTGRVNTGELFF
TGTGCCAGCAGCCATCTTACAGGGCGGGTCAACACCGGGGAGCTGTTTTTT
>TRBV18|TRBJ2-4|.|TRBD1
CASSPPQGLAAKNIQYF
TGTGCCAGCTCACCGCCACAGGGGCTGGCAGCCAAAAACATTCAGTACTTC
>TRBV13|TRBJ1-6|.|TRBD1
CASSAGQGHSPLHF
TGTGCCAGCAGCGCCGGACAGGGACATTCACCCCTCCACTTT
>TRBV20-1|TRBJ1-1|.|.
CSASESGATSEAFF
TGCAGTGCTAGTGAGTCAGGGGCTACGTCTGAAGCTTTCTTT
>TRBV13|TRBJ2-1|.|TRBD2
CASSLGGRANNEQFF
TGTGCCAGCAGCCTCGGGGGGAGAGCCAACAATGAGCAGTTCTTC
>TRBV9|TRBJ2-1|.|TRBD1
CASSVDRDRVNNEQFF
TGTGCCAGCAGCGTAGACAGGGACAGGGTTAACAATGAGCAGTTCTTC
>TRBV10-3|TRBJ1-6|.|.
CAISESGGRTYNSPLHF
TGTGCCATCAGTGAGTCCGGGGGGAGGACCTATAATTCACCCCTCCACTTT
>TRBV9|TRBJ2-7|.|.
CASSVGPGDSYEQYF
TGTGCCAGCAGCGTAGGGCCAGGGGACTCCTACGAGCAGTACTTC
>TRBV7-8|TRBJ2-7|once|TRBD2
CASSSQGGRSTYEQYF
TGTGCCAGCAGCTCCCAGGGCGGGAGATCCACCTACGAGCAGTACTTC
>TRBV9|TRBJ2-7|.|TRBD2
CASSRGLAGGEQYF
TGTGCCAGCAGCCGGGGGCTAGCGGGAGGGGAGCAGTACTTC
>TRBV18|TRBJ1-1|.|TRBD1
CASSPARTTGQNTEAFF
TGTGCCAGCTCACCGGCGAGAACGACAGGGCAGAACACTGAAGCTTTCTTT
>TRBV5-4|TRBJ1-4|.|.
CASSFLGVNEKLFF
TGTGCCAGCAGCTTTCTGGGAGTTAATGAAAAACTGTTTTTT
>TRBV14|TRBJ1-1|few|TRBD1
CASSQFRGQGRTEAFF
TGTGCCAGCAGCCAATTTAGGGGACAGGGGAGGACTGAAGCTTTCTTT
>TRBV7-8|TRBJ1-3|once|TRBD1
CASSLAKTGSGNTIYF
TGTGCCAGCAGCTTAGCGAAGACAGGGTCAGGAAACACCATATATTTT
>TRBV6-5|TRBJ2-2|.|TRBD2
CAIWEGNTGELFF
TGTGCCATCTGGGAGGGAAACACCGGGGAGCTGTTTTTT
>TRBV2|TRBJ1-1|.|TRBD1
CARQKGDRDRAFF
TGTGCCAGACAGAAGGGGGACAGGGATCGAGCTTTCTTT
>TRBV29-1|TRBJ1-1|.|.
CSVGAANTEAFF
TGCAGCGTTGGGGCCGCGAACACTGAAGCTTTCTTT
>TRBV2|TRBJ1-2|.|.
CASSDWQGRDYGYTF
TGTGCCAGCAGTGACTGGCAGGGTAGAGACTATGGCTACACCTTC
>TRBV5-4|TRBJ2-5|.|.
CASSPTSLGQETQYF
TGTGCCAGCAGCCCGACTAGTCTTGGGCAAGAGACCCAGTACTTC
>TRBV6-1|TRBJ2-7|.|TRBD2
CASSDIGTSLYEQYF
TGTGCCAGCAGTGATATAGGGACTAGCCTCTACGAGCAGTACTTC
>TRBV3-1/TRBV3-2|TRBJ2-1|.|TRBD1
CASSQDRDRGNEQFF
TGTGCCAGCAGCCAAGATCGGGACAGGGGCAATGAGCAGTTCTTC
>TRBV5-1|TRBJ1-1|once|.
CASSSGRETEAFF
TGCGCCAGCAGCTCAGGGAGGGAGACTGAAGCTTTCTTT